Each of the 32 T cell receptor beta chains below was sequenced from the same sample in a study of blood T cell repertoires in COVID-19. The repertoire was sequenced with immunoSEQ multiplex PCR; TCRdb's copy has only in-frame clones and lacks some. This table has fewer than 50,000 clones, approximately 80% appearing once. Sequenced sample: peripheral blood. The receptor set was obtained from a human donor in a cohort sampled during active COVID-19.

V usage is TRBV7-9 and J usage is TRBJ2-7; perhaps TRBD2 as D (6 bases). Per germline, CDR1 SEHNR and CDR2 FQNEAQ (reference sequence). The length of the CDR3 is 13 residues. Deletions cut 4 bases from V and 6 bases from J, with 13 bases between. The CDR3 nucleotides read TGTGCCAGCAGCTCTCGCACTAGCTTCGAGCAGTACTTC. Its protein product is CASSSRTSFEQYF.

CDR3 in amino acids: CASEYSGVGVSPYEQYF. For the CDR3, the DNA is TGTGCCAGCGAATATAGCGGGGTCGGAGTATCCCCCTACGAGCAGTACTTC. This chain links TRBV7-3 with TRBJ2-7; 8 bases are shared with TRBD2. The CDR3 spans 17 residues. V trimming: 8 bases; J trimming: 2 bases; junction bases outside the gene matches: 17. Per the germline V gene, CDR1 is SGHTA and CDR2 is FQGTGA.

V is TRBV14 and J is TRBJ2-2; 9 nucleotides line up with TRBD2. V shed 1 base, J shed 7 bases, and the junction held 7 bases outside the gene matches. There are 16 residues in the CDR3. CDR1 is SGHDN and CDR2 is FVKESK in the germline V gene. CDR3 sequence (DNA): TGTGCCAGCAGCCAAGGTGGCGGACTAGCGCGCGGGGAGCTGTTTTTT. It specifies CASSQGGGLARGELFF.

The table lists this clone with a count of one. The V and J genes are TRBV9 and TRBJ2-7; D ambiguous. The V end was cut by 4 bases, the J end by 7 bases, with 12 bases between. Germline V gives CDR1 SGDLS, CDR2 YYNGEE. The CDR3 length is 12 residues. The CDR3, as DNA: TGTGCCAGCAGCTCAACATACAGAGAGCAGTACTTC. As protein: CASSSTYREQYF.

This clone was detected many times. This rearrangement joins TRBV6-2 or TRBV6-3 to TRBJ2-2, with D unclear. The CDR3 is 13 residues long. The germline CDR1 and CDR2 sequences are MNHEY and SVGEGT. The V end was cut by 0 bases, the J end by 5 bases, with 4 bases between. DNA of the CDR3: TGTGCCAGCAGTTACTCAGCGACCGGGGAGCTGTTTTTT. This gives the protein CASSYSATGELFF.

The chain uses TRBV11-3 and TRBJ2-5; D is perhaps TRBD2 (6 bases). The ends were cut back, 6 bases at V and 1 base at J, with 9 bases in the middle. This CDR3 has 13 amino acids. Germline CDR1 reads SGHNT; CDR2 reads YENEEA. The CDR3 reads CASSGGPQETQYF. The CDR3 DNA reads TGTGCCAGCAGTGGAGGGCCCCAAGAGACCCAGTACTTC.

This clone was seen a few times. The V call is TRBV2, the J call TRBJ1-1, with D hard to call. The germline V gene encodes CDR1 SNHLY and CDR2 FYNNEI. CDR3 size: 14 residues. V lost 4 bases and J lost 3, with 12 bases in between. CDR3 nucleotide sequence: TGTGCCAGCAGTGTGGGGAGGAGGGACACTGAAGCTTTCTTT. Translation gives CASSVGRRDTEAFF.

Written as DNA, the CDR3 is TGCGCCAGCAGCCCCATGCTAGCGGGTAGGGAGACCCAGTACTTC. Protein sequence: CASSPMLAGRETQYF. The chain carries TRBV4-3 and TRBJ2-5, with TRBD2 matching over 8 bases. Germline assignment: CDR1 LGHNA and CDR2 YSLEER. V shed 4 bases, J shed 5 bases, and the junction held 9 bases outside the gene matches. The CDR3 spans 15 residues.

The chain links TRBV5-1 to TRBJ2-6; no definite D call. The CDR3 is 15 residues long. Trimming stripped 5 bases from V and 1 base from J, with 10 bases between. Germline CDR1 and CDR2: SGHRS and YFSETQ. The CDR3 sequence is CASRAQSSGANVLTF. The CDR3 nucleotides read TGCGCCAGCAGGGCACAGAGTTCTGGGGCCAACGTCCTGACTTTC.

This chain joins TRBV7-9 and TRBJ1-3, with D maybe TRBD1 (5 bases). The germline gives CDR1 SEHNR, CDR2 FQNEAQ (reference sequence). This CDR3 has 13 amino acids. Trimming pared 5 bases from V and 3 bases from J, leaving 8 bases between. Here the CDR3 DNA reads TGTGCCAGCAGCGATCAGGGTGGAAACACCATATATTTT. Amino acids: CASSDQGGNTIYF.

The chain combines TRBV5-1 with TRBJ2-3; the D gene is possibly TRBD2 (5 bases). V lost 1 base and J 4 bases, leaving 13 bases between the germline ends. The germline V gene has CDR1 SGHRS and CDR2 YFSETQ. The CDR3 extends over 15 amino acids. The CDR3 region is CASSLSPGIADTQYF. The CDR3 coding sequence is TGCGCCAGCAGCTTGAGTCCCGGGATCGCAGATACGCAGTATTTT.

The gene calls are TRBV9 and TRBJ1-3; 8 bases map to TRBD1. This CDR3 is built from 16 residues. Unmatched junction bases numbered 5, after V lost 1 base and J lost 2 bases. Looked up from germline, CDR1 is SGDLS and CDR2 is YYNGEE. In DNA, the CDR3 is TGTGCCAGCAGCGTACTGACAGGGGTCCCTGGAAACACCATATATTTT. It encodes CASSVLTGVPGNTIYF.

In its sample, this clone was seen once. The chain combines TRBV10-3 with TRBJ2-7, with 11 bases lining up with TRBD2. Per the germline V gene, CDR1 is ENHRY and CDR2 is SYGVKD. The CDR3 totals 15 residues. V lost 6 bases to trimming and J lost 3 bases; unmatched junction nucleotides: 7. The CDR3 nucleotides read TGTGCCATCAGGTCAGGACTAGCGGGTTACTACGAGCAGTACTTC. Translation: CAIRSGLAGYYEQYF.

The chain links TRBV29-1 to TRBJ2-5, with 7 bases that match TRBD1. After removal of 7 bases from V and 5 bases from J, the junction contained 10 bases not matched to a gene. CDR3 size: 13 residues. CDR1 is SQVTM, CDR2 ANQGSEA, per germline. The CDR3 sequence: CSADQGVVETQYF. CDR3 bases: TGCAGCGCCGACCAGGGGGTTGTGGAGACCCAGTACTTC.

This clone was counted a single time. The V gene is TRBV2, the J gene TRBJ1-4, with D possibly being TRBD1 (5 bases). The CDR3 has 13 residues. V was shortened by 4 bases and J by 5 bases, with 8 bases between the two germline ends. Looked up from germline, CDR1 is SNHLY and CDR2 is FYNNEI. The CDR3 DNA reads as TGTGCCAGCAGTGGGGGCTGGAATGAAAAACTGTTTTTT. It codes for CASSGGWNEKLFF.

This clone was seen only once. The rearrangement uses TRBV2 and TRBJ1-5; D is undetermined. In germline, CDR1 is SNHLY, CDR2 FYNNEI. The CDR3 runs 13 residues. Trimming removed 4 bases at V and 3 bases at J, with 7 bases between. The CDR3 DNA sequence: TGTGCCAGCAGTGCAGAAAACAATCAGCCCCAGCATTTT. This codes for CASSAENNQPQHF.

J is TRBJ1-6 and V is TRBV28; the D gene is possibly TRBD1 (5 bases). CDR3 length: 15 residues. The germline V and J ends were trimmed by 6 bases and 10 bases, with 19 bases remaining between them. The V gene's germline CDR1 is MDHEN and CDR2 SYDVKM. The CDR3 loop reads CASRGSEEGVSPLHF. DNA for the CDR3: TGTGCCAGCAGGGGGTCTGAAGAAGGGGTATCACCCCTCCACTTT.

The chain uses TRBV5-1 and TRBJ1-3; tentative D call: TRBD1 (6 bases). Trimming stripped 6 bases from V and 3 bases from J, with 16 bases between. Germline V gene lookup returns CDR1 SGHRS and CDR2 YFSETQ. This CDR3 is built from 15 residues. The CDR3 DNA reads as TGCGCCAGCACCGGCACAGGGAGCAGTGGAAACACCATATATTTT. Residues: CASTGTGSSGNTIYF.

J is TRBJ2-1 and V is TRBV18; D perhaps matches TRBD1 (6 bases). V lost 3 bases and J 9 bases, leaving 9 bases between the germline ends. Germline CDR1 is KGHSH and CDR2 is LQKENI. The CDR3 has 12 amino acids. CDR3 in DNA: TGTGCCAGCTCACCCCTAGGGGGTGAGCAGTTCTTC. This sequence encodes CASSPLGGEQFF.

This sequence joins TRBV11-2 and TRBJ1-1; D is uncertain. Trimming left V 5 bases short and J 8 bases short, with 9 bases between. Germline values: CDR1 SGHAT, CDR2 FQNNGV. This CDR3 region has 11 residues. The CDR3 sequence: CASSPRSEAFF. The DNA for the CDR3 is TGTGCCAGCAGCCCTAGGTCGGAAGCTTTCTTT.

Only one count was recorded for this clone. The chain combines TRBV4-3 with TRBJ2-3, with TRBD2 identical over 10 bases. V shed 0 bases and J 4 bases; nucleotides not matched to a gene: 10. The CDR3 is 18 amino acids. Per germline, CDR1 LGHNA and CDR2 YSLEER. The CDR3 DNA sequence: TGCGCCAGCAGCCAAGATTCTAGCGGGAGAGGGGGAGCAGATACGCAGTATTTT. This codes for CASSQDSSGRGGADTQYF.

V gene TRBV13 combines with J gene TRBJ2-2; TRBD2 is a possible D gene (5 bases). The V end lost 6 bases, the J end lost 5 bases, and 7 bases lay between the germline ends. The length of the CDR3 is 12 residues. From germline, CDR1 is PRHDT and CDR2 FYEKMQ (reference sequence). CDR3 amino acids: CASRPGTGELFF. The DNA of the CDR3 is TGTGCCAGCAGGCCGGGGACCGGGGAGCTGTTTTTT.

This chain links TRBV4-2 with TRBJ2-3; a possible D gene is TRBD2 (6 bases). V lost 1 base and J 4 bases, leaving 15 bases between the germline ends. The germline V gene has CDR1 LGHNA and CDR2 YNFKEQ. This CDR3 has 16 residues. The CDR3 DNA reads TGTGCCAGCAGCCAAGGAGACGGGAGAGGATCAGATACGCAGTATTTT. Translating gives CASSQGDGRGSDTQYF.

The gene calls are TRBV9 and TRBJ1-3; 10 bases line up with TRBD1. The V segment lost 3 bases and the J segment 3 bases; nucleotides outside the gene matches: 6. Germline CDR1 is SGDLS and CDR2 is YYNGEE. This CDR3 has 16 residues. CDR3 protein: CASSADRGRHGNTIYF. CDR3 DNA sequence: TGTGCCAGCAGCGCCGACAGGGGGCGCCATGGAAACACCATATATTTT. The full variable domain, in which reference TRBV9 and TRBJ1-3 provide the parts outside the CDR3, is DSGVTQTPKHLITATGQRVTLRCSPRSGDLSVYWYQQSLDQGLQFLIQYYNGEERAKGNILERFSAQQFPDLHSELNLSSLELGDSALYFCASSADRGRHGNTIYFGEGSWLTVV.

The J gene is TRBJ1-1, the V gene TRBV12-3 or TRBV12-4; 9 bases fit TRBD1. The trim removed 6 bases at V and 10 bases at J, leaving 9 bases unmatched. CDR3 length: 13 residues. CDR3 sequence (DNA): TGTGCCAGCAGCCAGCAGGACAGGGGAGGAGCTTTCTTT. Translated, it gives CASSQQDRGGAFF.

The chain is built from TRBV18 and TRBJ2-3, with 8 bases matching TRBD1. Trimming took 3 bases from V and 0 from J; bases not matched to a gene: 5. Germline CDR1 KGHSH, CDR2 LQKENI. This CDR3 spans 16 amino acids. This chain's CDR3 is CASSPNQGASTDTQYF. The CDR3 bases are TGTGCCAGCTCACCGAACCAGGGGGCCAGCACAGATACGCAGTATTTT.

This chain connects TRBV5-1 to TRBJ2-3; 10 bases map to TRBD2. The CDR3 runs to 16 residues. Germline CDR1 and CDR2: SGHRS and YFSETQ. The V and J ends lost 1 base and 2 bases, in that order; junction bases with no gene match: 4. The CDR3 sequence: CASSLLLAGHTDTQYF. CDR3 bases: TGCGCCAGCAGCTTGTTACTAGCGGGGCACACAGATACGCAGTATTTT.

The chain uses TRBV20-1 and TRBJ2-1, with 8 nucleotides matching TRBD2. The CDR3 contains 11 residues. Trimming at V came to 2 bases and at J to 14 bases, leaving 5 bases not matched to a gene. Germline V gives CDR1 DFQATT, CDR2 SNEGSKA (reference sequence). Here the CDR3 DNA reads TGCAGTGCTAGAACGGGGCGGGGGGAGTTCTTC. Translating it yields CSARTGRGEFF.

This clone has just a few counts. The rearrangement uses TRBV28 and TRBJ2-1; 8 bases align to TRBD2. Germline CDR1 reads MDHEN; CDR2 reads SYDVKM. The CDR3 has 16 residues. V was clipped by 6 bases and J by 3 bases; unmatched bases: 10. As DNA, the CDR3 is TGTGCCAGCAGACCCGAGTTCGGGAGGGGCTACAATGAGCAGTTCTTC. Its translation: CASRPEFGRGYNEQFF. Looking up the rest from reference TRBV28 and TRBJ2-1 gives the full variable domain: DVKVTQSSRYLVKRTGEKVFLECVQDMDHENMFWYRQDPGLGLRLIYFSYDVKMKEKGDIPEGYSVSREKKERFSLILESASTNQTSMYLCASRPEFGRGYNEQFFGPGTRLTVL.

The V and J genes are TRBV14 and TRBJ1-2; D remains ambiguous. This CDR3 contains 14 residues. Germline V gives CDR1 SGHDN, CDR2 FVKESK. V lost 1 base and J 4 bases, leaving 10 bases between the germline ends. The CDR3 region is CASSQAPLFYGYTF. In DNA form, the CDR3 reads TGTGCCAGCAGCCAAGCCCCGTTATTCTATGGCTACACCTTC. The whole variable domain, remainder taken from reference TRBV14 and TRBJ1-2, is EAGVTQFPSHSVIEKGQTVTLRCDPISGHDNLYWYRRVMGKEIKFLLHFVKESKQDESGMPNNRFLAERTGGTYSTLKVQPAELEDSGVYFCASSQAPLFYGYTFGSGTRLTVV.

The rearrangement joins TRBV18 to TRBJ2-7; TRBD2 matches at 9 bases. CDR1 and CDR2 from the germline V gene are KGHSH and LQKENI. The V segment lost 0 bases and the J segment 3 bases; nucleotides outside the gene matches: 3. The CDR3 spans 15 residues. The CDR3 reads CASSPPSGSDYEQYF. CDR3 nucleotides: TGTGCCAGCTCACCACCTAGCGGGAGTGACTACGAGCAGTACTTC.

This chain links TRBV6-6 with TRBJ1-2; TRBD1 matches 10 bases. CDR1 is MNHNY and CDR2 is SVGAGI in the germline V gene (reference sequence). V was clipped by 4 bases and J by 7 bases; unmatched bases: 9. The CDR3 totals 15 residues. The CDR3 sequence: CASSSSTGGLGGYTF. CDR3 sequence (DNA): TGTGCCAGCAGTTCGTCGACAGGGGGCTTGGGTGGCTACACCTTC.